This T cell receptor (beta chain) was recovered during a study of response to subunit inactivated influenza vaccine. Germline V gene lookup returns CDR1 ENHRY and CDR2 SYGVKD. This CDR3 is built from 13 residues. After removal of 7 bases from V and 7 bases from J, the junction contained 7 bases not matched to a gene. TCRdb fed the RT-PCR reads into MiXCR, producing one record per CDR3 protein. Of some 640,000 distinct CDR3 sequences listed, approximately 13% are singletons. The chain is built from TRBV10-3 and TRBJ2-3, with TRBD2 identical over 8 bases. The sample consisted of PBMCs from blood, taken around 14 days before vaccination. The clonotype comes from a man aged 50-60 years who received an inactivated influenza vaccine. The chain's CDR3 is CAITHGGDYTQYF. DNA of the CDR3: TGTGCCATCACTCACGGGGGGGATTATACGCAGTATTTT.